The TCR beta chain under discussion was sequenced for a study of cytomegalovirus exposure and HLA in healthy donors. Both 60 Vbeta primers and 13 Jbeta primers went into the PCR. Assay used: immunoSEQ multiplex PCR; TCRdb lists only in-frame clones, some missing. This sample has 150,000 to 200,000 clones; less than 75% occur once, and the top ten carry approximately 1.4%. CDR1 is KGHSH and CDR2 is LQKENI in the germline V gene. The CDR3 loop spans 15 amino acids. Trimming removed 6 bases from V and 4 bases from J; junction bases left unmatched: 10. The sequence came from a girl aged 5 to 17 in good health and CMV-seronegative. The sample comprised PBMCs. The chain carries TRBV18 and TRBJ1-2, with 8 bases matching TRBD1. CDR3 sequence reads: CASSSDRVSSYGYTF. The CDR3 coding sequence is TGTGCCAGCTCGTCGGACAGGGTATCGTCCTATGGCTACACCTTC. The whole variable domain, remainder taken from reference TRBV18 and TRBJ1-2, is NAGVMQNPRHLVRRRGQEARLRCSPMKGHSHVYWYRQLPEEGLKFMVYLQKENIIDESGMPKERFSAEFPKEGPSILRIQQVVRGDSAAYFCASSSDRVSSYGYTFGSGTRLTVV.